This TCR beta chain was recorded in a study of blood T cell repertoires in COVID-19. Profiling relied on immunoSEQ multiplex PCR, and the TCRdb table lists in-frame clones only, not all of them. The sample carries tens of thousands of clones, 88% recorded once. This clone appeared a single time. Germline V gene data show CDR1 as SGHTS and CDR2 as YDEGEE. J lost 7 bases, V lost 6 bases, and 9 bases had no gene match. The CDR3 sequence is 16 residues long. The chain joins TRBV5-8 to TRBJ2-1; the match to TRBD2 covers 14 bases. Sample: peripheral blood. The source is a woman in her sixties or seventies with acute or convalescent COVID-19. CDR3 DNA sequence: TGTGCCAGCACCCGAGGGACTAGCGGGAGAGTGAATGAGCAGTTCTTC. Amino acids: CASTRGTSGRVNEQFF. The full variable domain, in which reference TRBV5-8 and TRBJ2-1 provide the parts outside the CDR3, is EAGVTQSPTHLIKTRGQQATLRCSPISGHTSVYWYQQALGLGLQFLLWYDEGEERNRGNFPPRFSGRQFPNYSSELNVNALELEDSALYLCASTRGTSGRVNEQFFGPGTRLTVL.